These 18 T cell receptor beta chains were all obtained from the same sample, sequenced in a study of blood T cell repertoires in COVID-19. Clones were sequenced by immunoSEQ multiplex PCR, and TCRdb holds only the in-frame ones, with some missing. The sample carries some 130,000 clones, 81% recorded once. Source material: peripheral blood. All receptors derive from a woman between 55 and 75 years old with active or convalescent COVID-19.

This clone has only one observation. The chain employs TRBV19 and TRBJ1-1; 11 positions agree with TRBD1. The CDR3 has 15 amino acids. The V segment lost 5 bases and the J segment 4 bases; nucleotides outside the gene matches: 6. Germline V lookup: CDR1 LNHDA, CDR2 SQIVND (reference sequence). CDR3 in amino acids: CASSAGQGAVTEAFF. The DNA of the CDR3 is TGTGCCAGTAGTGCTGGACAGGGGGCGGTCACTGAAGCTTTCTTT.

The rearrangement links TRBV7-9 to TRBJ1-2, with TRBD1 matching 7 bases. The CDR3 is made up of 13 amino acids. V lost 1 base, J lost 8 bases, and 4 bases stayed unmatched. CDR1 is SEHNR, CDR2 FQNEAQ, per germline (reference sequence). CDR3 nucleotides: TGTGCCAGCAGCTTAGGACAGGGTGACGGCTACACCTTC. Translated: CASSLGQGDGYTF.

The CDR3 sequence is CASSELGGRAPLHF. For the CDR3, the DNA is TGTGCCAGCAGTGAATTAGGGGGAAGAGCACCCCTCCACTTT. The J gene is TRBJ1-6, the V gene TRBV2; maybe TRBD1 (6 bases). The CDR3 is 14 amino acids. The V gene lost 2 bases and the J gene lost 11 bases, with 13 bases spanning the gap. Germline-derived CDR1 and CDR2 are SNHLY and FYNNEI. Variable domain in full (rest from reference TRBV2 and TRBJ1-6): EPEVTQTPSHQVTQMGQEVILRCVPISNHLYFYWYRQILGQKVEFLVSFYNNEISEKSEIFDDQFSVERPDGSNFTLKIRSTKLEDSAMYFCASSELGGRAPLHFGNGTRLTVT.

The chain combines TRBV3-1 (or the pseudogene TRBV3-2) with TRBJ1-2; D gene ambiguous. Trimming took 0 bases from V and 8 from J, leaving 10 bases between them. This CDR3 has 13 amino acids. Per the germline V gene, CDR1 is LGHDT and CDR2 is YNNKEL (reference sequence). The CDR3 nucleotides are TGTGCCAGCAGCCAAGATACGGGAGGGGGCTACACCTTC. Translating gives CASSQDTGGGYTF.

The chain links TRBV6-1 to TRBJ2-1; D not resolved. The CDR3 totals 13 residues. Germline CDR1 is MNHNS and CDR2 is SASEGT. The V and J ends lost 7 bases and 0 bases respectively, with 7 bases between them. CDR3 sequence: CASKSLSYNEQFF. For the CDR3, the DNA is TGTGCCAGCAAGTCACTCTCCTACAATGAGCAGTTCTTC.

The chain joins TRBV19 to TRBJ1-5; 8 bases match TRBD1. Germline V gives CDR1 LNHDA, CDR2 SQIVND (reference sequence). V gave up 5 bases and J gave up 1 base; unmatched junction bases: 4. The CDR3 has 15 residues. CDR3: CASSVDRGSNQPQHF. DNA for the CDR3: TGTGCCAGTAGTGTCGACAGGGGAAGCAATCAGCCCCAGCATTTT.

V and J are TRBV5-1 and TRBJ1-6; TRBD1 might be the D (6 bases). The germline V gene has CDR1 SGHRS and CDR2 YFSETQ. Trimming cost V 4 bases and J 9 bases, with 29 bases left between them. The length of the CDR3 is 19 residues. The CDR3 is CASSPNRTASSRLRSPLHF. Here the CDR3 DNA reads TGCGCCAGCAGCCCCAACCGGACAGCCTCCTCTCGTCTGCGTTCACCCCTCCACTTT.

This clone was recorded a few times. The chain is built from TRBV10-3 and TRBJ1-4; D is possibly TRBD1 (5 bases). V was trimmed by 3 bases and J by 12 bases, leaving 17 bases between them. The germline V gene has CDR1 ENHRY and CDR2 SYGVKD. The CDR3 length is 14 residues. CDR3 region: CAISDKVGGAELFF. The CDR3 region has the DNA TGTGCCATCAGTGACAAAGTGGGAGGGGCGGAACTGTTTTTT.

The chain is built from TRBV29-1 and TRBJ1-1; 8 bases map to TRBD1. Germline CDR1 is SQVTM and CDR2 is ANQGSEA. V trimming: 4 bases; J trimming: 0 bases; junction bases outside the gene matches: 4. The CDR3 is 14 amino acids. The CDR3 loop reads CSVARQGLNTEAFF. CDR3 nucleotides: TGCAGCGTTGCCCGACAGGGGTTGAACACTGAAGCTTTCTTT.

This clone was seen once. V gene TRBV6-5 combines with J gene TRBJ2-7; TRBD1 agrees at 8 bases. V lost 6 bases to trimming and J lost 5 bases; unmatched junction nucleotides: 9. Germline V gives CDR1 MNHEY, CDR2 SVGAGI. CDR3 length: 14 amino acids. The CDR3 coding sequence is TGTGCCAGCAGGGCCCGGGACAGGAGCCACGAGCAGTACTTC. It yields the protein CASRARDRSHEQYF.

The J gene is TRBJ1-5, the V gene TRBV7-8; no firm D call. This CDR3 has 14 residues. Germline CDR1 is SGHVS and CDR2 is FQNEAQ. The V and J ends lost 2 bases and 4 bases respectively, with 9 bases between them. The CDR3 nucleotides are TGTGCCAGCAGCTTAAAGGGAGGGAATCAGCCCCAGCATTTT. Translated, it gives CASSLKGGNQPQHF.

V gene TRBV5-1 combines with J gene TRBJ1-2, with D tentatively TRBD1 (5 bases). This CDR3 has 16 amino acids. Germline CDR1 reads SGHRS; CDR2 reads YFSETQ. V gave up 1 base and J gave up 1 base, with 14 bases separating them. CDR3 in DNA: TGCGCCAGCAGCTTGCGTAGTCAGGGACTTAACTATGGCTACACCTTC. It translates to CASSLRSQGLNYGYTF.

As for this clone: Other DNA sequences within the sample encode an identical CDR3. The CDR3 DNA reads as TGTGCCAGTAGGAGACAGGCTTTTGGGGCCAACGTCCTGACTTTC. Translation gives CASRRQAFGANVLTF. V usage is TRBV19 and J usage is TRBJ2-6, with D perhaps TRBD1 (6 bases). Germline loops: CDR1 LNHDA, CDR2 SQIVND (reference sequence). The CDR3 extends over 15 amino acids. The V and J ends lost 6 bases and 3 bases respectively, with 12 bases between them.

V usage is TRBV6-5 and J usage is TRBJ1-1; perhaps TRBD1 as D (6 bases). Trimming stripped 2 bases from V and 7 bases from J, with 8 bases between. Germline CDR1 MNHEY, CDR2 SVGAGI. This CDR3 has 12 residues. The CDR3 protein is CASSYQGIEAFF. Here the CDR3 DNA reads TGTGCCAGCAGTTACCAGGGGATTGAAGCTTTCTTT.

This clone was detected once. The V call is TRBV7-3, the J call TRBJ2-1; TRBD2 aligns across 8 bases. CDR3 length: 14 residues. Trimming removed 0 bases from V and 9 bases from J; junction bases left unmatched: 4. Germline V CDR1 and CDR2: SGHTA, FQGTGA. For the CDR3, the DNA is TGTGCCAGCAGCTTAACTGATAGCGGGGTTGAGCAGTTCTTC. Translation: CASSLTDSGVEQFF.

The genes are TRBV11-3 and TRBJ2-3; TRBD1 matches at 9 bases. In germline, CDR1 is SGHNT, CDR2 YENEEA. This CDR3 has 15 residues. V lost 5 bases, J lost 4 bases, and 7 bases stayed unmatched. The CDR3 bases are TGTGCCAGCAGCGCGGGACAGGGAGGACCAGATACGCAGTATTTT. Translation: CASSAGQGGPDTQYF.

In its sample, this clone was seen a few times. V usage is TRBV27 and J usage is TRBJ1-5; weak D call: TRBD1 (5 bases). CDR1 is MNHEY and CDR2 is SMNVEV in the germline V gene (reference sequence). This CDR3 spans 14 amino acids. Trimming shortened V by 2 bases and J by 6 bases, and 11 bases separated the two germline ends. The CDR3 loop reads CASSLRRGGQPQHF. The DNA for the CDR3 is TGTGCCAGCAGTTTACGGAGGGGAGGTCAGCCCCAGCATTTT.

The chain uses TRBV19 and TRBJ1-6; 8 bases line up with TRBD1. CDR3 length: 13 residues. CDR1 is LNHDA and CDR2 is SQIVND in the germline V gene (reference sequence). J lost 7 bases, V lost 7 bases, and 3 bases had no gene match. CDR3 sequence: CASTGGLNSPLHF. For the CDR3, the DNA is TGTGCCAGTACAGGGGGCTTGAATTCACCCCTCCACTTT. The full variable domain, its missing parts supplied by reference TRBV19 and TRBJ1-6, is DGGITQSPKYLFRKEGQNVTLSCEQNLNHDAMYWYRQDPGQGLRLIYYSQIVNDFQKGDIAEGYSVSREKKESFPLTVTSAQKNPTAFYLCASTGGLNSPLHFGNGTRLTVT.